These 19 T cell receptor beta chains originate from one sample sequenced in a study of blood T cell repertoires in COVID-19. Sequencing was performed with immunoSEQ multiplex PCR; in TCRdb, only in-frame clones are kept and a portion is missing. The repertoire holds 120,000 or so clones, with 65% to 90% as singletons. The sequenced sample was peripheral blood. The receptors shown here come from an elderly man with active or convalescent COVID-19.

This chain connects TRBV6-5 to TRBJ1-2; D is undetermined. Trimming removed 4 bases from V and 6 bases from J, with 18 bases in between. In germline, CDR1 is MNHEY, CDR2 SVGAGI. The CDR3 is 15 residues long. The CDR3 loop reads CASSFSLGSWDGYTF. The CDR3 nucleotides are TGTGCCAGCAGTTTTTCCCTTGGGAGCTGGGATGGCTACACCTTC.

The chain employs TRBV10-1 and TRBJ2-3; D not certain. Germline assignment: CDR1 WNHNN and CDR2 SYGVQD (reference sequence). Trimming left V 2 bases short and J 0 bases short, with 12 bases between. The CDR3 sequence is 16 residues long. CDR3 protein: CASSETCPSSTDTQYF. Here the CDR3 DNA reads TGCGCCAGCAGTGAGACATGCCCCTCTAGCACAGATACGCAGTATTTT.

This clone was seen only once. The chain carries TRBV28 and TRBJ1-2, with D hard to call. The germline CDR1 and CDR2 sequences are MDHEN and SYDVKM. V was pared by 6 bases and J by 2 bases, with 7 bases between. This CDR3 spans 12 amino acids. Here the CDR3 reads CASRRENYGYTF. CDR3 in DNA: TGTGCCAGCAGGAGGGAAAACTATGGCTACACCTTC.

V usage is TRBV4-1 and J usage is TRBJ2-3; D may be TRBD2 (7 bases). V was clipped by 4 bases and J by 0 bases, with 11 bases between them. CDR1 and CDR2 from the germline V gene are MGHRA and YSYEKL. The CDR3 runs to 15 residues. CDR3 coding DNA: TGCGCCAGCAGCCGCGGGGGCTTAAGCACAGATACGCAGTATTTT. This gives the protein CASSRGGLSTDTQYF.

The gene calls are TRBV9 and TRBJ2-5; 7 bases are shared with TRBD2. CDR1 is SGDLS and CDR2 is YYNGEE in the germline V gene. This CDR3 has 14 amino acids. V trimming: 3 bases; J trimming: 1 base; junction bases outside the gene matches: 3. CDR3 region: CASSAGTIQETQYF. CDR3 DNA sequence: TGTGCCAGCAGCGCGGGGACTATCCAAGAGACCCAGTACTTC.

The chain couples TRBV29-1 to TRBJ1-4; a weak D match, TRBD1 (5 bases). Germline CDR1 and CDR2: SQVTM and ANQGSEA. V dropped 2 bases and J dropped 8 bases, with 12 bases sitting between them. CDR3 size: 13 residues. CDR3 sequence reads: CSVEQGTGEKLFF. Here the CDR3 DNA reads TGCAGCGTTGAACAGGGAACTGGCGAAAAACTGTTTTTT.

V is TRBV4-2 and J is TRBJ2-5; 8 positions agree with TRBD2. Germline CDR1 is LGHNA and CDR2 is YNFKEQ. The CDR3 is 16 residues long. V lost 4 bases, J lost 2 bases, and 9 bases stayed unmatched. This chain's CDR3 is CASSPNLAGRQETQYF. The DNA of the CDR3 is TGTGCCAGCAGCCCCAACTTAGCGGGGAGGCAAGAGACCCAGTACTTC.

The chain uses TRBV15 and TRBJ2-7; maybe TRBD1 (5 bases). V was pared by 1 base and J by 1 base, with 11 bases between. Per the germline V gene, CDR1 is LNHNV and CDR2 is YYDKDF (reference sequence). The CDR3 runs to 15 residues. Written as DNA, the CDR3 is TGTGCCACCAGCAGAGGGACATTCAGTTCCTACGAGCAGTACTTC. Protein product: CATSRGTFSSYEQYF.

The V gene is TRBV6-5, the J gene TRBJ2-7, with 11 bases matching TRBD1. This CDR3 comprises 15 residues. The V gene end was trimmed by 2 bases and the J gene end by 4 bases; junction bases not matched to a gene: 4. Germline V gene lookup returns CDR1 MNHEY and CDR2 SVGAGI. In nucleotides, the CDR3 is TGTGCCAGCAGTTACGCGGGGACAGGGGGGTACGAGCAGTACTTC. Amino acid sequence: CASSYAGTGGYEQYF.

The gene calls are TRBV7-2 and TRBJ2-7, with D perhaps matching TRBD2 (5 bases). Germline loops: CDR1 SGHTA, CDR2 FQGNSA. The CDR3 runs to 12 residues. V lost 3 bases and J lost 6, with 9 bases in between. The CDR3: CASSFGISEQYF. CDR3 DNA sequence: TGTGCCAGCAGCTTCGGGATTTCCGAGCAGTACTTC.

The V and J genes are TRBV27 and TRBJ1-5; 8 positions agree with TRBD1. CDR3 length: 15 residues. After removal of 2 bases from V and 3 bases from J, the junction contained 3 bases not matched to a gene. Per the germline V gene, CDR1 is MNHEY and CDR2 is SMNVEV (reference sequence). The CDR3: CASSLQGQANQPQHF. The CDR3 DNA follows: TGTGCCAGCAGTTTACAGGGACAGGCCAATCAGCCCCAGCATTTT.

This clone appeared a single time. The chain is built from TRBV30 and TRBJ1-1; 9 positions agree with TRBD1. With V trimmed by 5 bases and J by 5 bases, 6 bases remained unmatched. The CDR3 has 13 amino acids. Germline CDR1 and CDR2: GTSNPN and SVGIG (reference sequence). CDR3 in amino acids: CAWDRGISTEAFF. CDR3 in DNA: TGTGCCTGGGACAGGGGGATATCGACTGAAGCTTTCTTT.

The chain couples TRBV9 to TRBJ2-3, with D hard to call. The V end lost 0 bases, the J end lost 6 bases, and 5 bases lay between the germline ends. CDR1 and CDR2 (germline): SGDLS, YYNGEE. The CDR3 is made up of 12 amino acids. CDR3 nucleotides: TGTGCCAGCAGCGTAGTGGAGGATACGCAGTATTTT. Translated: CASSVVEDTQYF.

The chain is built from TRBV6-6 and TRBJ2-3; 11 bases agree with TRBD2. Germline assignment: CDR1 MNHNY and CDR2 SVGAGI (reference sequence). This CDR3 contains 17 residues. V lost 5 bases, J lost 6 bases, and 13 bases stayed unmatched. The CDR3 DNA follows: TGTGCCAGCAGTCGAAGCGGACTAGCGGGTAACACTGATACGCAGTATTTT. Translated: CASSRSGLAGNTDTQYF.

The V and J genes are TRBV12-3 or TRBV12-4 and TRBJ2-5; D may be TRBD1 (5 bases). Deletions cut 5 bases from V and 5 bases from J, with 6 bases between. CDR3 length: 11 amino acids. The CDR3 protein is CASSGAETQYF. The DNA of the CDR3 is TGTGCCAGCAGTGGGGCGGAGACCCAGTACTTC.

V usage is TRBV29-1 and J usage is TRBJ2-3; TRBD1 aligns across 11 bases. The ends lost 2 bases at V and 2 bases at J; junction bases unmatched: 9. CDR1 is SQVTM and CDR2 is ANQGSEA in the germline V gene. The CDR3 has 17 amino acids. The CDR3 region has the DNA TGCAGCGTTGAACCCCCCGGGACAGGGGGTAACACAGATACGCAGTATTTT. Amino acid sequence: CSVEPPGTGGNTDTQYF.

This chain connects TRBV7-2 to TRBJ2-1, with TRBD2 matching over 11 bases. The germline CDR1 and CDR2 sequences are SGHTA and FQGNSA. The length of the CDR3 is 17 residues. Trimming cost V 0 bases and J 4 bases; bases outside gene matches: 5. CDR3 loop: CASSLATGLAVYNEQFF. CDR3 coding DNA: TGTGCCAGCAGCTTAGCTACGGGACTAGCGGTATACAATGAGCAGTTCTTC.

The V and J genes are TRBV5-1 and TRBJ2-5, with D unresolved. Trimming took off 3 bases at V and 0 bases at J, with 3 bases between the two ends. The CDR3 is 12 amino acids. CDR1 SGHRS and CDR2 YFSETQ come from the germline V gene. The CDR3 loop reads CASSYNQETQYF. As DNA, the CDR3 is TGCGCCAGCAGCTACAACCAAGAGACCCAGTACTTC.

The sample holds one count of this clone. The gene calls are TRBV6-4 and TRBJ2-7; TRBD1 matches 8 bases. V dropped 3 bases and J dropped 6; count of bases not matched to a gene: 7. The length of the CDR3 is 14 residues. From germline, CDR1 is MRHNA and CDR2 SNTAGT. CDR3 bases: TGTGCCAGCAGTGAGTCAGGGGGCCTCGGCGAGCAGTACTTC. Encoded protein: CASSESGGLGEQYF.